The 21 T cell receptor beta chains below were found in one sample sequenced in a study of graft-versus-host responses after intestinal transplantation. Only in-frame clones appear in the TCRdb table, and some are missing; sequencing was by immunoSEQ multiplex PCR. The sample contains about 86,000 clones, about 85% of which appear only once. These receptors lack a known antigen. Sequenced material: unstimulated CD4+ T cells sorted from spleen or lymph node cells, taken before transplant. These receptors were collected from a human donor who was the organ donor for an intestinal transplant.

The chain couples TRBV19 to TRBJ2-7; 7 bases align to TRBD2. V trimming: 3 bases; J trimming: 3 bases; junction bases outside the gene matches: 5. The CDR3 consists of 14 residues. Germline loops: CDR1 LNHDA, CDR2 SQIVND (reference sequence). The CDR3: CASSMFGGDYEQYF. The CDR3 nucleotides read TGTGCCAGTAGTATGTTTGGGGGGGACTACGAGCAGTACTTC.

The V gene is TRBV2, the J gene TRBJ1-2; no clear D. CDR1 SNHLY and CDR2 FYNNEI come from the germline V gene. Trimming pared 8 bases from V and 5 bases from J, leaving 9 bases between. The CDR3 has 11 residues. Written as DNA, the CDR3 is TGTGCCAGCGCAGGTTCATATGGCTACACCTTC. Protein: CASAGSYGYTF. The full variable domain, its missing parts supplied by reference TRBV2 and TRBJ1-2, is EPEVTQTPSHQVTQMGQEVILRCVPISNHLYFYWYRQILGQKVEFLVSFYNNEISEKSEIFDDQFSVERPDGSNFTLKIRSTKLEDSAMYFCASAGSYGYTFGSGTRLTVV.

The genes are TRBV28 and TRBJ1-3, with 7 nucleotides matching TRBD1. The trim removed 6 bases at V and 0 bases at J, leaving 5 bases unmatched. CDR1 is MDHEN and CDR2 is SYDVKM in the germline V gene. The CDR3 runs 15 residues. In DNA form, the CDR3 reads TGTGCCAGCAGCCAAGGGGGCCCCTCTGGAAACACCATATATTTT. Translated, it gives CASSQGGPSGNTIYF. The full variable domain, with the rest looked up from reference TRBV28 and TRBJ1-3, is DVKVTQSSRYLVKRTGEKVFLECVQDMDHENMFWYRQDPGLGLRLIYFSYDVKMKEKGDIPEGYSVSREKKERFSLILESASTNQTSMYLCASSQGGPSGNTIYFGEGSWLTVV.

The V call is TRBV28, the J call TRBJ1-2; D gene uncertain. V was cut by 4 bases and J by 1 base, with 10 bases left in between. This CDR3 spans 14 amino acids. CDR1 is MDHEN and CDR2 is SYDVKM in the germline V gene. The CDR3 reads CASSWRADNYGYTF. The DNA for the CDR3 is TGTGCCAGCAGTTGGAGGGCGGATAACTATGGCTACACCTTC.

V and J are TRBV11-3 and TRBJ2-2; 11 bases line up with TRBD2. The V segment lost 5 bases and the J segment 6 bases; nucleotides outside the gene matches: 8. The germline CDR1 and CDR2 sequences are SGHNT and YENEEA. The CDR3 totals 16 residues. The CDR3 nucleotides read TGTGCCAGCAGCGCACTAGCGGGGGCCGACCCCGGGGAGCTGTTTTTT. As protein: CASSALAGADPGELFF.

This clone appeared a few times. The CDR3 reads CASSLSGGADEQYF. CDR3 nucleotides: TGTGCCAGCAGCCTTAGCGGGGGGGCGGACGAGCAGTACTTC. The V and J genes are TRBV2 and TRBJ2-7, with 11 bases that match TRBD2. J lost 5 bases, V lost 6 bases, and 6 bases had no gene match. Germline V gene lookup returns CDR1 SNHLY and CDR2 FYNNEI. The CDR3 runs 14 residues.

This clone came up once. V usage is TRBV5-1 and J usage is TRBJ2-1, with D perhaps TRBD1 (6 bases). CDR3 size: 14 residues. V was clipped by 0 bases and J by 4 bases, with 8 bases between them. Per germline, CDR1 SGHRS and CDR2 YFSETQ. Here the CDR3 DNA reads TGCGCCAGCAGCTTGGTAGGACAGTACAATGAGCAGTTCTTC. Its protein is CASSLVGQYNEQFF.

DNA for the CDR3: TGTGCCAGCAGTGGAGGAGCGGGAATGGCGGAGACCCAGTACTTC. This encodes CASSGGAGMAETQYF. The chain combines TRBV6-1 with TRBJ2-5; 7 bases line up with TRBD2. CDR1 is MNHNS, CDR2 SASEGT, per germline. Trimming cost V 4 bases and J 5 bases; bases outside gene matches: 10. The CDR3 covers 15 residues.

The rearrangement uses TRBV11-3 and TRBJ2-1, with 8 nucleotides matching TRBD2. V shed 4 bases, J shed 7 bases, and the junction held 6 bases outside the gene matches. From germline, CDR1 is SGHNT and CDR2 YENEEA. This CDR3 region has 14 residues. The CDR3 DNA follows: TGTGCCAGCAGCTCTTCCCCGGGGGGGAATGAGCAGTTCTTC. Protein product: CASSSSPGGNEQFF.

V gene TRBV7-2 combines with J gene TRBJ1-2, with 9 bases identical to TRBD1. The V and J ends lost 5 bases and 1 base, in that order; junction bases with no gene match: 8. CDR3 length: 16 residues. CDR1 and CDR2 from the germline V gene are SGHTA and FQGNSA. The CDR3 DNA reads TGTGCCAGCAGCATCTACGGACAGGGGTTTAACTATGGCTACACCTTC. Translating gives CASSIYGQGFNYGYTF. The complete variable domain, with remaining parts taken from reference TRBV7-2 and TRBJ1-2, reads GAGVSQSPSNKVTEKGKDVELRCDPISGHTALYWYRQSLGQGLEFLIYFQGNSAPDKSGLPSDRFSAERTGGSVSTLTIQRTQQEDSAVYLCASSIYGQGFNYGYTFGSGTRLTVV.

The J gene is TRBJ2-7, the V gene TRBV6-5; D possibly corresponds to TRBD1 (6 bases). V was shortened by 4 bases and J by 3 bases, with 16 bases between the two germline ends. Germline-derived CDR1 and CDR2 are MNHEY and SVGAGI. CDR3 length: 15 residues. CDR3 region: CASSSLGAPYYEQYF. The CDR3 DNA sequence: TGTGCCAGCAGTTCCTTGGGGGCCCCATACTACGAGCAGTACTTC.

The chain carries TRBV13 and TRBJ2-3; D gene uncertain. The CDR3 consists of 12 residues. V was trimmed by 1 base and J by 6 bases, leaving 5 bases between them. The germline gives CDR1 PRHDT, CDR2 FYEKMQ (reference sequence). In nucleotides, the CDR3 is TGTGCCAGCAGCTTAGTACTGGATACGCAGTATTTT. Translation: CASSLVLDTQYF.

The V gene is TRBV5-1, the J gene TRBJ2-1; tentatively, D is TRBD2 (6 bases). There are 13 residues in the CDR3. CDR1 SGHRS and CDR2 YFSETQ come from the germline V gene. Trimming removed 4 bases at V and 7 bases at J, with 12 bases between. The CDR3 region has the DNA TGCGCCAGCAGCCCCGGGACTCATAATGAGCAGTTCTTC. It translates to CASSPGTHNEQFF.

The chain combines TRBV14 with TRBJ2-7; 12 positions match TRBD2. Germline CDR1 SGHDN, CDR2 FVKESK. The CDR3 contains 17 residues. The ends lost 2 bases at V and 0 bases at J; junction bases unmatched: 5. The CDR3 protein is CASSQQAGLAGSYEQYF. In DNA, the CDR3 is TGTGCCAGCAGCCAACAAGCGGGACTAGCGGGCTCCTACGAGCAGTACTTC.

In DNA, the CDR3 is TGTGCCTGGGGGGGACTAGCCTCCCCGTGGGATACGCAGTATTTT. This gives the protein CAWGGLASPWDTQYF. The chain joins TRBV30 to TRBJ2-3; 9 bases agree with TRBD2. The germline V gene has CDR1 GTSNPN and CDR2 SVGIG (reference sequence). Trimming removed 5 bases from V and 6 bases from J; junction bases left unmatched: 12. The CDR3 length is 15 residues.

V usage is TRBV7-8 and J usage is TRBJ2-7; 10 nucleotides line up with TRBD2. The J segment lost 6 bases and the V segment lost 5 bases, leaving 4 bases of the junction unmatched. The length of the CDR3 is 13 residues. Per the germline V gene, CDR1 is SGHVS and CDR2 is FQNEAQ. This CDR3 reads CASSLRTSGEQYF. DNA for the CDR3: TGTGCCAGCAGCCTGAGGACTAGCGGCGAGCAGTACTTC.

This sequence joins TRBV9 and TRBJ2-1; D gene uncertain. The germline V gene has CDR1 SGDLS and CDR2 YYNGEE. The CDR3 extends over 15 amino acids. The germline V and J ends were trimmed by 7 bases and 4 bases, with 18 bases remaining between them. The CDR3 spells CASAPRSFNYNEQFF. The CDR3 bases are TGTGCCAGCGCCCCCCGGTCCTTCAATTACAATGAGCAGTTCTTC.

The V and J genes are TRBV6-1 and TRBJ1-5; D may be TRBD1 (6 bases). The CDR3 is 14 residues long. V lost 8 bases, J lost 7 bases, and 18 bases lay in between. CDR1 and CDR2 (germline): MNHNS, SASEGT. The CDR3 spells CASGPGGDGQPQHF. For the CDR3, the DNA is TGTGCCAGCGGGCCGGGGGGCGACGGGCAGCCCCAGCATTTT.

The rearrangement uses TRBV7-3 and TRBJ2-1, with TRBD1 identical over 8 bases. This CDR3 region has 14 residues. Germline assignment: CDR1 SGHTA and CDR2 FQGTGA. The ends lost 5 bases at V and 7 bases at J; junction bases unmatched: 7. The CDR3 coding sequence is TGTGCCAGCAGCCAGGACAGGGCAACAAATGAGCAGTTCTTC. This codes for CASSQDRATNEQFF.

The chain joins TRBV19 to TRBJ2-7; D possibly corresponds to TRBD1 (7 bases). The germline V and J ends were trimmed by 11 bases and 5 bases, with 19 bases remaining between them. The V gene's germline CDR1 is LNHDA and CDR2 SQIVND (reference sequence). The CDR3 totals 13 residues. As DNA, the CDR3 is TGTGCCGACCGGCAGGGGGAGGTCCACGAGCAGTACTTC. As protein: CADRQGEVHEQYF. Variable domain in full (rest from reference TRBV19 and TRBJ2-7): DGGITQSPKYLFRKEGQNVTLSCEQNLNHDAMYWYRQDPGQGLRLIYYSQIVNDFQKGDIAEGYSVSREKKESFPLTVTSAQKNPTAFYLCADRQGEVHEQYFGPGTRLTVT.

The chain employs TRBV7-8 and TRBJ2-1; tentatively, D is TRBD2 (7 bases). The V gene's germline CDR1 is SGHVS and CDR2 FQNEAQ. CDR3 length: 16 amino acids. Trimming pared 3 bases from V and 3 bases from J, leaving 15 bases between. The CDR3 loop is CASSFGGGGLYNEQFF. In DNA form, the CDR3 reads TGTGCCAGCAGCTTTGGTGGCGGGGGCCTCTACAATGAGCAGTTCTTC.